This T cell receptor beta chain was retrieved from a study of T cell responses to AZD1222 COVID-19 vaccine. General observations from the study: Just six AZD1222 recipients were seropositive at baseline. Spike-wide vaccine-associated CD4 TCRs dominated at 160-218 and 743-854. Reports say nearly half of spike-specific TCRs go after unmutated variant regions.

Only one count was recorded for this clone. Its matching antigen is unknown. The CDR3 has 14 residues. Looked up from germline, CDR1 is SGHTA and CDR2 is FQGNSA. V was clipped by 1 base and J by 4 bases, with 10 bases between them. Here immunoSEQ multiplex PCR was the method, and the copy in TCRdb shows in-frame clones only, minus some. The sample contains fewer than 200,000 clones, around 90% of which appear only once. This chain links TRBV7-2 with TRBJ1-1, with D unresolved. The source of this sequence is an adult in good health. The sequences come from peripheral blood, collected on day 0 of AZD1222 vaccination. This CDR3 is CASSLGQTSTEAFF. CDR3 sequence (DNA): TGTGCCAGCAGCTTAGGTCAGACGAGCACTGAAGCTTTCTTT.